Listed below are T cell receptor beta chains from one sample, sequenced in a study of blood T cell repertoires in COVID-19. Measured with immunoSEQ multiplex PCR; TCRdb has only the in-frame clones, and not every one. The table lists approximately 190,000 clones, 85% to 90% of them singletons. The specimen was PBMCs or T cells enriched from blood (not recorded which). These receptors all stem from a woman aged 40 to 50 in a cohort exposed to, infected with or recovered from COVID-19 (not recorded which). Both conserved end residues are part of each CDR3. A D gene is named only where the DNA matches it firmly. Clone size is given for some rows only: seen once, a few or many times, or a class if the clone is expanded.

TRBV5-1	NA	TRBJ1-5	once	TGCGCCAGCAGCTTTAGTGGGGGAGGACAGCCCCAGCATTTT	CASSFSGGGQPQHF
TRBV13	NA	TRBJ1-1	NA	TGTGCCAGCAGCTTAGGTTTTGGGACACCGAACACTGAAGCTTTCTTT	CASSLGFGTPNTEAFF
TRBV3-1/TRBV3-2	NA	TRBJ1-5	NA	TGTGCCAGCAGCCACTCAGGGCTTAGCAATCAGCCCCAGCATTTT	CASSHSGLSNQPQHF
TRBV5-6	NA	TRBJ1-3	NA	TGTGCCAGCAGCTTGGGCGGCGGCGGAAACACCATATATTTT	CASSLGGGGNTIYF
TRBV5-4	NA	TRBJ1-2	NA	TGTGCCAGCAGGCCTTCAGGGGAGGGCTACACCTTC	CASRPSGEGYTF
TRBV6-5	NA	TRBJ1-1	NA	TGTGCCAGCAGTTACTTACAGGAATATAACACTGAAGCTTTCTTT	CASSYLQEYNTEAFF
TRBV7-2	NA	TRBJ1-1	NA	TGTGCCAGCAGCCCGGCGGGCCTCAAGACTGAAGCTTTCTTT	CASSPAGLKTEAFF
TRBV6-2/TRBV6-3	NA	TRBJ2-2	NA	TGTGCCAGCAGTTACTATCCGTCCCAGGCCGGGGAGCTGTTTTTT	CASSYYPSQAGELFF
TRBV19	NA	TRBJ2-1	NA	TGTGCCAGTAGTCCGACAGGAGGATCCTACAATGAGCAGTTCTTC	CASSPTGGSYNEQFF
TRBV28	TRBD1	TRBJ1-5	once	TGTGCCAGCAGTTTATCACCGGGACAGGGGGTTCGAAGCAATCAGCCCCAGCATTTT	CASSLSPGQGVRSNQPQHF
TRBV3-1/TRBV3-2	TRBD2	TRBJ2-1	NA	TGTGCCAGCAGCCAAGGGGAACTAGCGGATTTCTACAATGAGCAGTTCTTC	CASSQGELADFYNEQFF
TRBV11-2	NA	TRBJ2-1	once	TGTGCCAGCAGCTTGGGGGCGAGCTCCTACAATGAGCAGTTCTTC	CASSLGASSYNEQFF
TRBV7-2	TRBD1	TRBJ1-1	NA	TGTGCCAGCAGCTCCGCAGGGGGCGGAGCTTTCTTT	CASSSAGGGAFF
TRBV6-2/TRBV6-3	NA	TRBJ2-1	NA	TGTGCCAGCAGTCAGGGACTTTACAATGAGCAGTTCTTC	CASSQGLYNEQFF
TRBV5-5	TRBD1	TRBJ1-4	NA	TGTGCCAGCGGGGAAGGGGACAGGGGAGGTGAAAAACTGTTTTTT	CASGEGDRGGEKLFF
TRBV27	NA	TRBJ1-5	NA	NA	CASSSSTGVNQPQHF
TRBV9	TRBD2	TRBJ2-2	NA	TGTGCCAGCAGCGTAGCTGGGACTAGCGGATACACCGGGGAGCTGTTTTTT	CASSVAGTSGYTGELFF
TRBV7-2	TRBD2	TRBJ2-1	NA	TGTGCCAGCAGCTTTGGGGCGGGAGCATACAATGAGCAGTTCTTC	CASSFGAGAYNEQFF
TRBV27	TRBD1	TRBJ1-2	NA	TGTGCCAGCAGTTGGGGACAGGGGAACTATGGCTACACCTTC	CASSWGQGNYGYTF
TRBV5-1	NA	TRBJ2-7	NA	TGCGCCAGCAGCTTGGCCTTACGGGGATACGAGCAGTACTTC	CASSLALRGYEQYF
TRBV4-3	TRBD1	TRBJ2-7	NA	TGCGCCAGCAGTAGCTACGGGACAGGATTCTACGAGCAGTACTTC	CASSSYGTGFYEQYF
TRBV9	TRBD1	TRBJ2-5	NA	TGTGCCAGCAGCGTGGGGACAGACCAAGAGACCCAGTACTTC	CASSVGTDQETQYF
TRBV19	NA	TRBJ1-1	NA	TGTGCCAGTAAGGTCATGGGGGCAGCGAACACTGAAGCTTTCTTT	CASKVMGAANTEAFF
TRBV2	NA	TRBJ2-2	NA	TGTGCCAGCAGCGAAAGGGTGGGAGCGAACACCGGGGAGCTGTTTTTT	CASSERVGANTGELFF
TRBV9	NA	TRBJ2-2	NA	TGTGCCAGCAGCGTTGTACAGATCCCCAACACCGGGGAGCTGTTTTTT	CASSVVQIPNTGELFF
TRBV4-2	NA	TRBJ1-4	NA	TGTGCCAGCAGCCAAGTCGGGGGGTTCGGTGAAAAACTGTTTTTT	CASSQVGGFGEKLFF
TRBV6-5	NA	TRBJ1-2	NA	TGTGCCAGCAGTTACTCGGAGGTATATGGCTACACCTTC	CASSYSEVYGYTF
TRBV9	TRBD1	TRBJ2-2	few	TGTGCCAGCAGCACCCGACAGGGGTCCACCGGGGAGCTGTTTTTT	CASSTRQGSTGELFF